This T cell receptor beta chain originates from a study of OX40 agonist ivuxolimab in advanced cancers. Study at large: Patients were 82.7% male with ages about 23 to 90, mean roughly 55. Earlier treatment with anti-PD-1, anti-PD-L1 or anti-CTLA-4 was permitted, and 35% to 45% had received some. General study results and limits: There was clonal expansion of CD4+ and CD8+ blood T cells by week 6 at 0.1 to 3.0 mg/kg.

As concerns this clone: Its antigen is still unknown.

TCRdb keeps only in-frame clones here, not all; method: immunoSEQ multiplex PCR. The sample includes some 30,000 clones, roughly 88% of them seen just once. V was shortened by 10 bases and J by 1 base, with 11 bases between the two germline ends. This CDR3 comprises 13 residues. In germline, CDR1 is SGDLS, CDR2 YYNGEE. The sample in question was CD4+ or CD8+ T cells sorted from blood, obtained in a trial of the OX40 agonist ivuxolimab. The chain has TRBV9 and TRBJ2-2, with D possibly matching TRBD2 (5 bases). This receptor was identified in an adult with an advanced solid tumor such as melanoma, head and neck, liver or kidney cancer. The CDR3, as DNA: TGTGCCTCTCGAGCGGAGAACACCGGGGAGCTGTTTTTT. It encodes CASRAENTGELFF.